The 13 T cell receptor beta chains below were found in one sample sequenced in a study of T cell changes during pregnancy in multiple sclerosis. The method was immunoSEQ multiplex PCR; TCRdb's version includes in-frame clones alone and lacks a portion of them. The table lists approximately 37,000 clones, approximately 90% of them singletons. The sample in question was CD4+ T cells from peripheral blood mononuclear cells, obtained before pregnancy. These receptors were collected from a female donor with multiple sclerosis, enrolled in a pregnancy study.

This chain uses TRBV18 with TRBJ1-4; possibly TRBD1 for D (6 bases). Germline CDR1 reads KGHSH; CDR2 reads LQKENI. V was clipped by 4 bases and J by 2 bases, with 14 bases between them. The CDR3 is 16 amino acids. The CDR3 reads CASSRGVTGTNEKLFF. CDR3 DNA sequence: TGTGCCAGCTCACGCGGAGTAACAGGGACTAATGAAAAACTGTTTTTT.

V is TRBV7-2 and J is TRBJ1-3; 9 nucleotides align to TRBD1. The germline V gene encodes CDR1 SGHTA and CDR2 FQGNSA. The CDR3 runs 15 residues. J lost 4 bases, V lost 1 base, and 2 bases had no gene match. CDR3 DNA sequence: TGTGCCAGCAGCTTAGGACAGGGGGGAGGAAACACCATATATTTT. Amino acid sequence: CASSLGQGGGNTIYF.

The rearrangement links TRBV10-3 to TRBJ2-1; possibly TRBD2 for D (7 bases). The CDR3 loop spans 13 amino acids. Trimming cost V 10 bases and J 3 bases, with 13 bases left between them. Per the germline V gene, CDR1 is ENHRY and CDR2 is SYGVKD. DNA for the CDR3: TGTGCCACCAAAGGGGGGGTCTACAATGAGCAGTTCTTC. Its translation: CATKGGVYNEQFF.

The chain recombines TRBV18 with TRBJ2-1; 9 nucleotides line up with TRBD2. The germline gives CDR1 KGHSH, CDR2 LQKENI. The CDR3 totals 15 residues. Losses at the gene ends were 1 base for V and 8 bases for J; bases not matched to a gene: 6. The CDR3 DNA is TGTGCCAGCTCACCACGTAGCGGGAGTAAAGATGAGCAGTTCTTC. Translated: CASSPRSGSKDEQFF.

The rearrangement uses TRBV5-6 and TRBJ1-2, with D perhaps TRBD1 (5 bases). The CDR3 has 15 amino acids. V lost 2 bases, J lost 0 bases, and 11 bases lay in between. In germline, CDR1 is SGHDT, CDR2 YYEEEE. In nucleotides, the CDR3 is TGTGCCAGCAGCTTCGGAGACAGAACTAACTATGGCTACACCTTC. Its translation: CASSFGDRTNYGYTF.

DNA for the CDR3: TGTGCCAGCAGCTTAAATGCCCGGCAGGTTTTAACCGGGGAGCTGTTTTTT. Protein product: CASSLNARQVLTGELFF. This sequence joins TRBV7-3 and TRBJ2-2; D unclear. The length of the CDR3 is 17 residues. Trimming shortened V by 1 base and J by 5 bases, and 17 bases separated the two germline ends. Germline loops: CDR1 SGHTA, CDR2 FQGTGA. Filled out from reference TRBV7-3 and TRBJ2-2, the complete variable domain reads GAGVSQTPSNKVTEKGKYVELRCDPISGHTALYWYRQSLGQGPEFLIYFQGTGAADDSGLPNDRFFAVRPEGSVSTLKIQRTERGDSAVYLCASSLNARQVLTGELFFGEGSRLTVL.

This clone was observed a few times. V gene TRBV18 combines with J gene TRBJ2-7; a weak D match, TRBD1 (6 bases). The CDR3 covers 14 residues. Between the trimmed V and J ends, which lost 3 bases and 4 bases, there was a span of 13 bases. The germline CDR1 and CDR2 sequences are KGHSH and LQKENI. The CDR3 reads CASSPDRSVYEQYF. CDR3 sequence (DNA): TGTGCCAGCTCACCCGACAGGTCCGTTTACGAGCAGTACTTC.

The chain couples TRBV4-3 to TRBJ2-7, with 7 bases lining up with TRBD2. V lost 0 bases, J lost 5 bases, and 7 bases stayed unmatched. The CDR3 length is 15 residues. The germline gives CDR1 LGHNA, CDR2 YSLEER. In DNA, the CDR3 is TGCGCCAGCAGCCAAGAGGCGAGAGGGACTAACGAGCAGTACTTC. This gives the protein CASSQEARGTNEQYF.

The chain has TRBV2 and TRBJ2-5, with a tentative D call TRBD2 (6 bases). Germline V gives CDR1 SNHLY, CDR2 FYNNEI. Trimming removed 4 bases from V and 3 bases from J, with 9 bases in between. The CDR3 is 13 residues long. The DNA for the CDR3 is TGTGCCAGCAGTGCCGGGAGTAAAGAGACCCAGTACTTC. It codes for CASSAGSKETQYF.

The rearrangement uses TRBV5-4 and TRBJ2-1, with 14 bases lining up with TRBD2. J gave up 7 bases and V 2 bases, and 8 bases lay outside the gene matches. Per the germline V gene, CDR1 is SGHNT and CDR2 is YYREEE (reference sequence). CDR3 length: 17 amino acids. CDR3 loop: CASSFGTSGRGENEQFF. The DNA of the CDR3 is TGTGCCAGCAGCTTCGGGACTAGCGGGAGAGGGGAGAATGAGCAGTTCTTC.

The table lists this clone with a count of one. The V call is TRBV5-1, the J call TRBJ2-2; the match to TRBD1 covers 8 bases. The CDR3 has 15 residues. CDR1 SGHRS and CDR2 YFSETQ come from the germline V gene. J gave up 6 bases and V 4 bases, and 8 bases lay outside the gene matches. The CDR3 DNA sequence: TGCGCCAGCAGCAAGGGCGGGACAGGTTCCGGGGAGCTGTTTTTT. It translates to CASSKGGTGSGELFF.

This chain links TRBV7-8 with TRBJ2-4; TRBD1 aligns across 7 bases. The junction had 4 bases not matched to a gene; V was cut back by 5 bases and J by 0 bases. The CDR3 length is 15 residues. Per the germline V gene, CDR1 is SGHVS and CDR2 is FQNEAQ. The CDR3 DNA is TGTGCCAGCAGCGAACAGGGGTTAGCCAAAAACATTCAGTACTTC. It specifies CASSEQGLAKNIQYF.

This clone was seen only once. This chain links TRBV4-1 with TRBJ2-7, with 8 bases that match TRBD1. The V gene's germline CDR1 is MGHRA and CDR2 YSYEKL. The length of the CDR3 is 16 residues. Trimming at V came to 4 bases and at J to 0 bases, leaving 8 bases not matched to a gene. DNA for the CDR3: TGCGCCAGCAGCCCCCAGTGGGGACAGGTCTCCTACGAGCAGTACTTC. This translates into CASSPQWGQVSYEQYF.